These 4 T cell receptor beta chains were sequenced from one sample in a study of T cells in Graves' hyperthyroidism and ophthalmopathy. RNA transcripts were the template for amplifying TCR beta CDR3 regions. The HTBI primer set was used in a first-round RT-PCR of the TCR CDR3. A single record per CDR3 protein comes from TCRdb applying MiXCR to the multiplex PCR reads. The sample lists approximately 220,000 distinct CDR3 sequences, approximately 20% occurring once. Sequencing was carried out using blood. The origin of the receptors is a man aged 35 to 55 with Graves' hyperthyroidism.

This clonotype was picked up many times. The chain recombines TRBV28 with TRBJ1-3; D is uncertain. The germline V gene encodes CDR1 MDHEN and CDR2 SYDVKM. V was clipped by 6 bases and J by 3 bases, with 24 bases between them. CDR3 length: 18 residues. The DNA of the CDR3 is TGTGCCAGCAGACAAACCAGGAGGGCCCGAGATGGTGGAAACACCATATATTTT. Translated: CASRQTRRARDGGNTIYF.

The chain combines TRBV6-1 with TRBJ1-4; D uncertain. Trimming shortened V by 3 bases and J by 8 bases, and 7 bases separated the two germline ends. The germline gives CDR1 MNHNS, CDR2 SASEGT. CDR3 size: 12 residues. The CDR3 sequence: CASSDIPEKLFF. The CDR3 DNA sequence: TGTGCCAGCAGTGACATCCCGGAAAAACTGTTTTTT.

The chain uses TRBV25-1 and TRBJ2-1; either TRBD1 or TRBD2 may fit D (6 bases each). Trimming took off 4 bases at V and 12 bases at J, with 13 bases between the two ends. The CDR3 runs 12 residues. Germline V lookup: CDR1 MGHDK, CDR2 SYGVNS. In DNA form, the CDR3 reads TGTGCCAGCAGTGGCTTCGGGGGCGGGCAGTTCTTC. This sequence encodes CASSGFGGGQFF.

This clonotype was detected ten times or more. Mismatch with germline at one junction end may stem from a read error. The chain recombines TRBV20-1 with TRBJ1-6, with a possible D match to TRBD1 (6 bases). Per the germline V gene, CDR1 is DFQATT and CDR2 is SNEGSKA (reference sequence). CDR3 length: 14 residues. The CDR3 sequence: CSALQGLDNSPLHF. CDR3 DNA sequence: TGCAGTGCCTTACAGGGTCTTGATAACTCACCCCTCCACTTT.